Below are 32 T cell receptor beta chains sequenced from a single sample in a study of blood T cells in healthy people across ages. Primers used in a second PCR of about 7 to 12 cycles were a sample-barcoded 5' primer and a J-beta primer mix. TCRdb reanalysed the 5' RACE reads using MiXCR and keeps one entry per CDR3 protein. This repertoire shows about 970,000 distinct CDR3 sequences, about 51% found once; its top ten account for 20% to 25%. Sequenced: blood. Receptors originate from an older woman in good health.

The chain links TRBV5-1 to TRBJ2-1; TRBD1 might be the D (5 bases). The CDR3 is 13 amino acids. CDR1 is SGHRS, CDR2 YFSETQ, per germline. Trimming pared 0 bases from V and 10 bases from J, leaving 11 bases between. CDR3 protein: CASSLEGKGEQFF. The CDR3 coding sequence is TGCGCCAGCAGCTTGGAGGGCAAGGGGGAGCAGTTCTTC.

The chain has TRBV9 and TRBJ2-7, with D possibly matching TRBD1 (6 bases). V was trimmed by 2 bases and J by 2 bases, leaving 11 bases between them. CDR3 length: 14 amino acids. The germline V gene has CDR1 SGDLS and CDR2 YYNGEE. CDR3 sequence: CASSVGTHTYEQYF. The CDR3 nucleotides read TGTGCCAGCAGCGTCGGGACACACACCTACGAGCAGTACTTC.

This clonotype was detected once. The rearrangement links TRBV11-2 to TRBJ2-3; D gene uncertain. This CDR3 spans 18 amino acids. Germline loops: CDR1 SGHAT, CDR2 FQNNGV. Trimming pared 3 bases from V and 0 bases from J, leaving 19 bases between. CDR3 in amino acids: CASSFGVIGGTSTDTQYF. DNA for the CDR3: TGTGCCAGCAGCTTTGGCGTCATAGGCGGAACTAGCACAGATACGCAGTATTTT.

The rearrangement joins TRBV7-2 to TRBJ2-7; D could derive from TRBD1 or TRBD2 (6 bases each). Germline assignment: CDR1 SGHTA and CDR2 FQGNSA. There are 14 residues in the CDR3. V lost 5 bases to trimming and J lost 1 base, with 12 bases between them. DNA for the CDR3: TGTGCCAGCAGCCGAGGGGGGAATTCCTACGAGCAGTACTTC. The encoded protein is CASSRGGNSYEQYF.

The rearrangement uses TRBV6-5 and TRBJ2-1; TRBD1 agrees at 8 bases. The CDR3 is made up of 14 amino acids. V was clipped by 6 bases and J by 8 bases; unmatched bases: 9. Germline V lookup: CDR1 MNHEY, CDR2 SVGAGI. The chain's CDR3 is CASSRGQGWDEQFF. The CDR3 DNA reads as TGTGCCAGCAGCCGCGGACAGGGATGGGATGAGCAGTTCTTC.

For this clonotype: A much larger clone lies a single base off, so this may be a read error. The CDR3 DNA reads TGTGCCAGCAGCCCCAGACTTCGTTATGGCCATGAGCAGTACTTC. Translation: CASSPRLRYGHEQYF. The V gene is TRBV5-6, the J gene TRBJ2-7; D is ambiguous. Trimming left V 4 bases short and J 7 bases short, with 21 bases between. Germline assignment: CDR1 SGHDT and CDR2 YYEEEE. This CDR3 has 15 residues. Filled out from reference TRBV5-6 and TRBJ2-7, the complete variable domain reads DAGVTQSPTHLIKTRGQQVTLRCSPKSGHDTVSWYQQALGQGPQFIFQYYEEEERQRGNFPDRFSGHQFPNYSSELNVNALLLGDSALYLCASSPRLRYGHEQYFGPGTRLTVT.

The gene calls are TRBV7-3 and TRBJ2-5, with D unresolved. This CDR3 has 13 residues. Germline lookup yields CDR1 SGHTA and CDR2 FQGTGA. V gave up 5 bases and J gave up 5 bases, with 12 bases separating them. The CDR3 spells CASSQETGETQYF. CDR3 coding DNA: TGTGCCAGCAGCCAAGAGACCGGGGAGACCCAGTACTTC. The full variable domain, rest sourced from reference TRBV7-3 and TRBJ2-5, is GAGVSQTPSNKVTEKGKYVELRCDPISGHTALYWYRQSLGQGPEFLIYFQGTGAADDSGLPNDRFFAVRPEGSVSTLKIQRTERGDSAVYLCASSQETGETQYFGPGTRLLVL.

The chain joins TRBV28 to TRBJ1-5, with a weak D call TRBD1 (5 bases). Deletions cut 7 bases from V and 4 bases from J, with 14 bases between. Germline CDR1 reads MDHEN; CDR2 reads SYDVKM. The CDR3 is made up of 14 amino acids. CDR3 nucleotides: TGTGCCAGCAAGACGACAGAGCGGAATCAGCCCCAGCATTTT. Amino acids: CASKTTERNQPQHF.

This rearrangement joins TRBV20-1 to TRBJ2-7, with 8 bases matching TRBD2. In germline, CDR1 is DFQATT, CDR2 SNEGSKA (reference sequence). V trimming: 7 bases; J trimming: 6 bases; junction bases outside the gene matches: 11. CDR3 length equals 13 residues. Written as DNA, the CDR3 is TGCAGTGTCCCACCTCGGACTAGCCGCGAGCAGTACTTC. It translates to CSVPPRTSREQYF.

The CDR3 region is CASSLSVTSNYEQYF. CDR3 DNA: TGTGCCAGCAGCTTATCCGTGACAAGTAACTACGAGCAGTACTTC. J is TRBJ2-7 and V is TRBV11-2, with D unclear. The germline gives CDR1 SGHAT, CDR2 FQNNGV. Trimming cost V 2 bases and J 3 bases, with 14 bases left between them. This CDR3 is built from 15 residues.

This clonotype was counted a few times. The chain recombines TRBV7-3 with TRBJ1-2; D is possibly TRBD1 (5 bases). The V end lost 8 bases, the J end lost 6 bases, and 7 bases lay between the germline ends. Germline assignment: CDR1 SGHTA and CDR2 FQGTGA. The CDR3 totals 10 residues. In DNA form, the CDR3 reads TGTGCCAGCGGACAAAATGGCTACACCTTC. It translates to CASGQNGYTF.

This clonotype has only a few counts. The chain has TRBV27 and TRBJ1-2; D not certain. The germline V gene encodes CDR1 MNHEY and CDR2 SMNVEV (reference sequence). The CDR3 is 14 amino acids. V shed 6 bases and J shed 8 bases, with 19 bases lying between them. In DNA form, the CDR3 reads TGTGCCAGCAGCTATGGTGTGCCCTCTACGGGCTACACCTTC. This codes for CASSYGVPSTGYTF.

The chain is built from TRBV6-5 and TRBJ2-4; D not certain. The end of the DNA is better explained by TRBJ2-7, so the J call may be wrong. CDR3 length: 15 residues. In germline, CDR1 is MNHEY, CDR2 SVGAGI. Here the CDR3 DNA reads TGTGCCAGCAGTTACTCGAACGGACCTACCTACGAGCAGTACTTC. It encodes CASSYSNGPTYEQYF.

This clonotype occurred a few times. The V call is TRBV7-2, the J call TRBJ2-5; 8 positions agree with TRBD1. V lost 5 bases, J lost 7 bases, and 18 bases stayed unmatched. CDR1 and CDR2 (germline): SGHTA, FQGNSA. This CDR3 region has 17 residues. CDR3 residues: CASSPPSGGYSVGTQYF. Here the CDR3 DNA reads TGTGCCAGCAGCCCACCTTCAGGGGGCTATTCTGTAGGGACCCAGTACTTC.

This clonotype was recorded only once. This chain joins TRBV6-6 and TRBJ2-7; 9 bases map to TRBD1. CDR1 is MNHNY, CDR2 SVGAGI, per germline (reference sequence). The CDR3 is 14 amino acids. The trim removed 7 bases at V and 2 bases at J, leaving 6 bases unmatched. CDR3 nucleotide sequence: TGTGCCAGCACCAGACAGGGGGTTGCCTACGAGCAGTACTTC. Protein product: CASTRQGVAYEQYF.

The J gene is TRBJ2-2, the V gene TRBV7-2, with 8 positions matching TRBD2. The CDR3 consists of 16 residues. V dropped 5 bases and J dropped 5; count of bases not matched to a gene: 10. Germline loops: CDR1 SGHTA, CDR2 FQGNSA. The DNA for the CDR3 is TGTGCCAGCAGCCCCGGGGGGGTAGAATTGACCGGGGAGCTGTTTTTT. Translating gives CASSPGGVELTGELFF.

The chain employs TRBV2 and TRBJ2-7; D possibly corresponds to TRBD2 (6 bases). Trimming took off 0 bases at V and 4 bases at J, with 16 bases between the two ends. The CDR3 length is 16 residues. Germline CDR1 SNHLY, CDR2 FYNNEI. The CDR3 sequence: CASSEALTGRSYEQYF. The CDR3 DNA reads as TGTGCCAGCAGTGAAGCGCTGACCGGGAGATCTTACGAGCAGTACTTC.

This clonotype was counted only a few times. The chain has TRBV4-1 and TRBJ2-5; no firm D call. Trimming stripped 6 bases from V and 11 bases from J, with 16 bases between. Germline V gene sequence: CDR1 MGHRA, CDR2 YSYEKL. The CDR3 is made up of 12 amino acids. CDR3 bases: TGCGCCAGCAGAGGTAATGAAGAAGAGCAGTACTTC. Translated, it gives CASRGNEEEQYF.

The chain has TRBV4-1 and TRBJ2-5; D gene uncertain. Germline CDR1 reads MGHRA; CDR2 reads YSYEKL. The CDR3 runs to 14 residues. V dropped 1 base and J dropped 6 bases, with 12 bases sitting between them. CDR3 loop: CASSQGPLGQTQYF. For the CDR3, the DNA is TGCGCCAGCAGCCAAGGCCCCCTAGGACAGACCCAGTACTTC.

As regards this clonotype: The junction shows a germline mismatch at one end, possibly a read error. The rearrangement links TRBV6-4 to TRBJ2-3, with 9 nucleotides matching TRBD2. Germline V lookup: CDR1 MRHNA, CDR2 SNTAGT. The CDR3 spans 18 residues. CDR3 nucleotides: TGTGCCCGCAGACTATGGGGACTAGCTGACCAGGGCACAGATACGCAGTATTTT. Its translation is CARRLWGLADQGTDTQYF.

The chain's CDR3 is CASSPPTTTNEKLFF. DNA of the CDR3: TGTGCCAGCAGCCCCCCGACAACAACTAATGAAAAACTGTTTTTT. This chain joins TRBV28 and TRBJ1-4; D gene uncertain. Germline lookup yields CDR1 MDHEN and CDR2 SYDVKM. This CDR3 comprises 15 residues. V lost 6 bases, J lost 0 bases, and 11 bases lay in between.

The chain joins TRBV7-8 to TRBJ2-5; 12 bases align to TRBD2. Trimming took 7 bases from V and 4 from J; bases not matched to a gene: 13. This CDR3 is built from 17 residues. Germline-derived CDR1 and CDR2 are SGHVS and FQNEAQ. CDR3 DNA: TGTGCCAGCAACGTCCGCTCTAGCGGGAGGGCCGTAGAGACCCAGTACTTC. Residues: CASNVRSSGRAVETQYF.

The chain is built from TRBV24-1 and TRBJ2-1, with 9 nucleotides matching TRBD1. V dropped 9 bases and J dropped 7; count of bases not matched to a gene: 6. The CDR3 loop spans 13 amino acids. The germline CDR1 and CDR2 sequences are KGHDR and SFDVKD. The CDR3 loop reads CATGTGLENEQFF. For the CDR3, the DNA is TGTGCCACCGGGACAGGGTTAGAAAATGAGCAGTTCTTC.

The J gene is TRBJ1-2, the V gene TRBV6-2 or TRBV6-3, with TRBD1 matching over 9 bases. Per germline, CDR1 MNHEY and CDR2 SVGEGT. Germline trimming cut 4 bases from V and 5 bases from J; bases unmatched to any gene: 11. This CDR3 region has 16 residues. The CDR3 spells CASSLTGGTPSYGYTF. In DNA, the CDR3 is TGTGCCAGCAGTTTAACAGGGGGCACGCCTTCGTATGGCTACACCTTC.

The chain has TRBV28 and TRBJ2-4; D may be TRBD1 (6 bases). The CDR3 consists of 16 residues. Germline V gene sequence: CDR1 MDHEN, CDR2 SYDVKM. V lost 4 bases and J lost 0, with 13 bases in between. The CDR3 DNA is TGTGCCAGCAGTTCGAACAGGGAACTAGCCAAAAACATTCAGTACTTC. Its protein product is CASSSNRELAKNIQYF. The entire variable domain, with the rest obtained from reference TRBV28 and TRBJ2-4, is as follows: DVKVTQSSRYLVKRTGEKVFLECVQDMDHENMFWYRQDPGLGLRLIYFSYDVKMKEKGDIPEGYSVSREKKERFSLILESASTNQTSMYLCASSSNRELAKNIQYFGAGTRLSVL.

This clonotype was seen ten or more times. A much larger clone lies one base from this, so it may be a read error. This chain joins TRBV7-6 and TRBJ2-5; a weak D match, TRBD2 (6 bases). V dropped 1 base and J dropped 11 bases, with 20 bases sitting between them. This CDR3 has 15 residues. Germline CDR1 reads SGHVS; CDR2 reads FNYEAQ. The CDR3 reads CASSLERGGGNEQYF. The CDR3 DNA reads TGTGCCAGCAGCTTAGAAAGAGGAGGAGGGAATGAGCAGTACTTC.

In its sample, this clonotype was seen once. The rearrangement uses TRBV1 and TRBJ2-3; the D call in the table, TRBD1, was not verified against the DNA. TRBV1 is labeled a pseudogene. The CDR3 is 16 residues long. The CDR3 coding sequence is TGCACCAGCAGCCGCTTGTCCCAGGGGGTGGGAGATACGCAGTATTTT. Its protein product is CTSSRLSQGVGDTQYF.

This chain links TRBV7-9 with TRBJ1-4; 7 nucleotides agree with TRBD1. CDR3 length: 12 residues. Germline-derived CDR1 and CDR2 are SEHNR and FQNEAQ (reference sequence). The ends lost 11 bases at V and 3 bases at J; junction bases unmatched: 3. CDR3 coding DNA: TGTGCCGGGGACAGAGCTAATGAAAAACTGTTTTTT. This encodes CAGDRANEKLFF.

This clonotype was counted many times. The rearrangement joins TRBV29-1 to TRBJ2-5; the D is unclear. V lost 7 bases and J 1 base, leaving 10 bases between the germline ends. Germline loops: CDR1 SQVTM, CDR2 ANQGSEA. The CDR3 covers 12 residues. This CDR3 reads CSASRTQETQYF. The CDR3 DNA sequence: TGCAGCGCCTCAAGGACCCAAGAGACCCAGTACTTC. The full variable domain, its missing parts supplied by reference TRBV29-1 and TRBJ2-5, is SAVISQKPSRDICQRGTSLTIQCQVDSQVTMMFWYRQQPGQSLTLIATANQGSEATYESGFVIDKFPISRPNLTFSTLTVSNMSPEDSSIYLCSASRTQETQYFGPGTRLLVL.

The J gene is TRBJ2-1, the V gene TRBV20-1; D ambiguous. This CDR3 has 13 residues. V was cut by 5 bases and J by 7 bases, with 15 bases left in between. CDR1 DFQATT and CDR2 SNEGSKA come from the germline V gene (reference sequence). CDR3 nucleotide sequence: TGCAGTGCTCGCGGACCGTTCTCGAATGAGCAGTTCTTC. Amino acid sequence: CSARGPFSNEQFF.

This clonotype was counted at least ten times. This rearrangement joins TRBV20-1 to TRBJ2-7; the match to TRBD2 covers 11 bases. CDR3 size: 14 residues. The germline V gene has CDR1 DFQATT and CDR2 SNEGSKA (reference sequence). Losses at the gene ends were 6 bases for V and 3 bases for J; bases not matched to a gene: 7. Here the CDR3 reads CSASPSGGNYEQYF. The CDR3 nucleotides are TGCAGTGCAAGTCCTAGCGGGGGGAACTACGAGCAGTACTTC.

Ten or more counts support this clonotype. V gene TRBV29-1 combines with J gene TRBJ2-7; 8 bases fit TRBD1. The CDR3 is made up of 13 amino acids. Germline loops: CDR1 SQVTM, CDR2 ANQGSEA. V trimming: 1 base; J trimming: 3 bases; junction bases outside the gene matches: 2. DNA of the CDR3: TGCAGCGTTGAAGGGACAGGGCTCTACGAGCAGTACTTC. It yields the protein CSVEGTGLYEQYF.